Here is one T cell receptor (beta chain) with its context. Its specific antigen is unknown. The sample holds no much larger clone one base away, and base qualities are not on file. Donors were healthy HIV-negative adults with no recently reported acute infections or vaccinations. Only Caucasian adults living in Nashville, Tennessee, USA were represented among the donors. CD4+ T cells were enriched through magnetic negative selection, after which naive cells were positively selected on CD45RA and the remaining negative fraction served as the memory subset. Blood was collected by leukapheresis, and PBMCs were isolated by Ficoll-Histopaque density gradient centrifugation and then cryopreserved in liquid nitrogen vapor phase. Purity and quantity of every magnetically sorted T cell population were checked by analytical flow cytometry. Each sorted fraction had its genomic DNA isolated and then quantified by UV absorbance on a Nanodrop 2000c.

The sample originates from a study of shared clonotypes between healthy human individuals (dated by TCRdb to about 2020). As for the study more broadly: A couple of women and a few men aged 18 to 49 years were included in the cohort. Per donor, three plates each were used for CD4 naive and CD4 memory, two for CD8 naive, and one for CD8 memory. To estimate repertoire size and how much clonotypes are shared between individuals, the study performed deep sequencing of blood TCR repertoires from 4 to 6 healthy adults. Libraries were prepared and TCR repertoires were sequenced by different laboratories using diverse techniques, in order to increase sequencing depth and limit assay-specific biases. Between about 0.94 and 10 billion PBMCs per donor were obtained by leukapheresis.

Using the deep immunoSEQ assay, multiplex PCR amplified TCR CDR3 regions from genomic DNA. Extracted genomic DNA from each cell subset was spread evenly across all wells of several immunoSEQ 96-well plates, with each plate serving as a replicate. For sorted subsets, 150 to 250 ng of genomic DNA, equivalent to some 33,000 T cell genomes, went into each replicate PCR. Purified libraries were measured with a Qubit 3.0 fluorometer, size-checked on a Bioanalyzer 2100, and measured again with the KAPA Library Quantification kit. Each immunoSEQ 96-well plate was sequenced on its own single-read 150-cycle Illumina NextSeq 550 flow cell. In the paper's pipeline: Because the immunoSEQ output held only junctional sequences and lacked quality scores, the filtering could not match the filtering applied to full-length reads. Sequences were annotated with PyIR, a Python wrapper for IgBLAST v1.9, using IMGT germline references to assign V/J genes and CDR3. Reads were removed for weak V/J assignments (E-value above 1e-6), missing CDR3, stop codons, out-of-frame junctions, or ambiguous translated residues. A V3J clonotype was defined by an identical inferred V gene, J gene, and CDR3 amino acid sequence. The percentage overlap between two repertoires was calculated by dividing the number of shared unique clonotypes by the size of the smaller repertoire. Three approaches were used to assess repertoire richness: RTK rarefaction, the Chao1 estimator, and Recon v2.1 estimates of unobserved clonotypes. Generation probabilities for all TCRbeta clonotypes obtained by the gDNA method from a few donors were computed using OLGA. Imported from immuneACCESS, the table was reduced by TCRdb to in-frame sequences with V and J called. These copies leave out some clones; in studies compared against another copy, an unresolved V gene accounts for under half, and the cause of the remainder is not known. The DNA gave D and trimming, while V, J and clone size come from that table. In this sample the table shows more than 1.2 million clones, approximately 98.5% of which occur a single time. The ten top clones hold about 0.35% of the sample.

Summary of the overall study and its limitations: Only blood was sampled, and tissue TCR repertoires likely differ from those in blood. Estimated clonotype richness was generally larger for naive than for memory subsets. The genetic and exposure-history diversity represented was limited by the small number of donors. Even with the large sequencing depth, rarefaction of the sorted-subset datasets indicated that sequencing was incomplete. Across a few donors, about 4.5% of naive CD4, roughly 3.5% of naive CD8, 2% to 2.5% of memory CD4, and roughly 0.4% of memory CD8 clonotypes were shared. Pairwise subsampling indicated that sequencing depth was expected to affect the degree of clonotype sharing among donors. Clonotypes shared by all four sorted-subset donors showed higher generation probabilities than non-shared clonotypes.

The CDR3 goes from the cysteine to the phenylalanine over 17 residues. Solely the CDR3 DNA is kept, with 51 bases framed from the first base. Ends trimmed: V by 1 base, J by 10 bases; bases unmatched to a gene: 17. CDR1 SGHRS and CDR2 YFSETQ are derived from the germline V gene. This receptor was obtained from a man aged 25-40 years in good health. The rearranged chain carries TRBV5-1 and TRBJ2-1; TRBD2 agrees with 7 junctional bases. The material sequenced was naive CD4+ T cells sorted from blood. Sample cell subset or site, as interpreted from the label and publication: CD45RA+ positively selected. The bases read TGCGCCAGCAGCTTGCTCGGGCCGGCGCGGGAGCCAGGCGAGCAGTTCTTC. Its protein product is CASSLLGPAREPGEQFF. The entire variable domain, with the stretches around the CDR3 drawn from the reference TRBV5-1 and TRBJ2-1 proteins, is KAGVTQTPRYLIKTRGQQVTLSCSPISGHRSVSWYQQTPGQGLQFLFEYFSETQRNKGNFPGRFSGRQFSNSRSEMNVSTLELGDSALYLCASSLLGPAREPGEQFFGPGTRLTVL.